The sequence of this T cell receptor beta chain was determined in a study of identical twins. In its sample, this clonotype was seen a few times. Its antigen is not identified. Study observations and caveats: Sequences that were beta out-of-frame showed weaker excess twin sharing. The more abundant beta clonotypes in cord blood had fewer insertions, and memory repertoires did not show this.

Each CDR3 protein gets one entry after TCRdb re-called the 5' RACE reads with MiXCR. The table shows approximately 700,000 distinct CDR3 sequences, with over 15% occurring only once. A further study also used this sample, focusing on T cells expressing NK-cell markers. That report adds: Seven of the eight sequenced donors were classified as HCMV-seropositive, and one was classified as seronegative.

The sample consisted of PBMCs. The receptor's source is a woman under 30 in good health.

Here the CDR3 reads CSARERVSYNEQFF. The DNA for the CDR3 is TGCAGTGCTAGAGAGCGGGTGTCCTACAATGAGCAGTTCTTC. This rearrangement joins TRBV20-1 to TRBJ2-1; possibly TRBD2 for D (5 bases). Germline CDR1 DFQATT, CDR2 SNEGSKA (reference sequence). The CDR3 is made up of 14 amino acids. Between the trimmed V and J ends, which lost 0 bases and 1 base, there was a span of 7 bases.